What follows is one T cell receptor beta chain and its context. The antigen remains unidentified. CDR3 and TCR beta VDJ profiling relied on a genomic DNA template. MiXCR was run by TCRdb on the reads, yielding one entry per CDR3 protein. The sample consists of 75,000 to 90,000 distinct CDR3 sequences, 40% to 50% of them appearing once. V lost 5 bases, J lost 7 bases, and 6 bases lay in between. This CDR3 has 10 amino acids. Per germline, CDR1 DFQATT and CDR2 SNEGSKA (reference sequence). The data derive from a study of CD8+CD57+ T cells in acquired aplastic anemia. Study summary: Average DNA yield from sorted CD4+ and CD8+ cells was about 2.9 ug. Healthy donors had, on average, roughly 9.9 million reads for their CD4+ cells.

Findings of the study overall: Patients and controls turned out to have roughly 30 CD8+ CDR3 sequences in common. A significant difference in CD8+ Simpson's diversity between patients and controls was not found.

The sample taken for sequencing was sorted CD4+, CD8+, or CD8+CD57+ T cells (not recorded which) from PBMCs. This chain connects TRBV20-1 to TRBJ1-5, with D unclear. The TCR was taken from a human donor in good health, serving as a control. The CDR3 protein is CSASKQPQHF. In nucleotides, the CDR3 is TGCAGTGCTTCTAAACAGCCCCAGCATTTT.